This is a list of T cell receptor beta chains from one sample in a study of blood T cell repertoires in COVID-19. Generated by immunoSEQ multiplex PCR, the TCRdb table keeps only in-frame clones and is missing some. The sample has around 80,000 clones, 88% seen once; the top ten hold more than 4.5%. The sequenced sample was peripheral blood. The receptors come from a woman aged 80 or over with acute or convalescent COVID-19. Each CDR3 is given with its conserved first and last residue. The order of the fields is D gene, J gene, clone size, V gene, CDR3 protein, CDR3 DNA. A D gene is named only where the DNA matches it firmly. Clone size is not always given. Where it is, it says once, few, many or a class for expanded clones.

D gene: NA
J gene: TRBJ2-1
clone size: NA
V gene: TRBV28
CDR3 protein: CASGQAPGGGGEQFF
CDR3 DNA: TGTGCCAGCGGGCAGGCCCCCGGAGGGGGGGGTGAGCAGTTCTTC

D gene: TRBD2
J gene: TRBJ2-7
clone size: NA
V gene: TRBV5-4
CDR3 protein: CASSLPSGTYEQYF
CDR3 DNA: TGTGCCAGCAGCTTGCCTAGCGGGACATACGAGCAGTACTTC

D gene: NA
J gene: TRBJ1-1
clone size: NA
V gene: TRBV29-1
CDR3 protein: CSVPEVGMNTEAFF
CDR3 DNA: TGCAGCGTTCCCGAGGTAGGAATGAACACTGAAGCTTTCTTT

D gene: TRBD1
J gene: TRBJ1-5
clone size: once
V gene: TRBV12-3/TRBV12-4
CDR3 protein: CASSMTGAEPQHF
CDR3 DNA: TGTGCCAGCAGTATGACAGGGGCTGAGCCCCAGCATTTT

D gene: NA
J gene: TRBJ2-7
clone size: NA
V gene: TRBV29-1
CDR3 protein: CSAGPGESEQYF
CDR3 DNA: TGCAGCGCCGGTCCAGGGGAGAGCGAGCAGTACTTC

D gene: NA
J gene: TRBJ2-2
clone size: NA
V gene: TRBV7-3
CDR3 protein: CASSLAPGGTGELFF
CDR3 DNA: TGTGCCAGCAGCTTAGCCCCAGGAGGTACCGGGGAGCTGTTTTTT

D gene: TRBD1
J gene: TRBJ1-2
clone size: once
V gene: TRBV5-1
CDR3 protein: CASSVDRADNYGYTF
CDR3 DNA: TGCGCCAGCAGCGTCGACAGGGCGGATAACTATGGCTACACCTTC

D gene: NA
J gene: TRBJ2-5
clone size: NA
V gene: TRBV2
CDR3 protein: CASKARETQYF
CDR3 DNA: TGTGCCAGCAAAGCGAGAGAGACCCAGTACTTC

D gene: NA
J gene: TRBJ2-7
clone size: NA
V gene: TRBV14
CDR3 protein: CASSRQQFSYEQYF
CDR3 DNA: TGTGCCAGCAGCCGACAGCAGTTCTCCTACGAGCAGTACTTC

D gene: NA
J gene: TRBJ1-2
clone size: NA
V gene: TRBV5-6
CDR3 protein: CASSLAGRGLNYGYTF
CDR3 DNA: TGTGCCAGCAGCTTGGCCGGTAGAGGGCTCAACTATGGCTACACCTTC

D gene: NA
J gene: TRBJ2-2
clone size: NA
V gene: TRBV10-3
CDR3 protein: CAISGGDTGELFF
CDR3 DNA: TGTGCCATCAGCGGGGGAGACACCGGGGAGCTGTTTTTT

D gene: NA
J gene: TRBJ1-3
clone size: NA
V gene: TRBV30
CDR3 protein: CAWCSGASSGNTIYF
CDR3 DNA: TGTGCCTGGTGTAGCGGGGCGAGCTCTGGAAACACCATATATTTT

D gene: NA
J gene: TRBJ1-1
clone size: once
V gene: TRBV30
CDR3 protein: CAWSAVLGGGTEAFF
CDR3 DNA: TGTGCCTGGAGTGCTGTTTTGGGAGGGGGCACTGAAGCTTTCTTT

D gene: NA
J gene: TRBJ2-1
clone size: once
V gene: TRBV3-1/TRBV3-2
CDR3 protein: CASSLRSSEYNEQFF
CDR3 DNA: TGTGCCAGCAGCTTGCGATCTAGCGAGTACAATGAGCAGTTCTTC

D gene: NA
J gene: TRBJ1-1
clone size: NA
V gene: TRBV30
CDR3 protein: CAWSRTVNTEAFF
CDR3 DNA: TGTGCCTGGAGCAGGACTGTGAACACTGAAGCTTTCTTT

D gene: NA
J gene: TRBJ2-4
clone size: NA
V gene: TRBV5-6
CDR3 protein: CASSLQGTNGQYF
CDR3 DNA: TGTGCCAGCAGCTTACAGGGCACAAACGGTCAGTACTTC

D gene: TRBD1
J gene: TRBJ2-1
clone size: NA
V gene: TRBV6-5
CDR3 protein: CASSLRQGPNEQFF
CDR3 DNA: TGTGCCAGCAGTTTGCGACAGGGGCCTAATGAGCAGTTCTTC